The 15 T cell receptor beta chains reported below all come from one sample, sequenced in a study of early T cells in non-severe SARS-CoV-2 infection. One entry per CDR3 protein, called by TCRdb with MiXCR from the 5' RACE reads. The sample consists of around 93,000 distinct CDR3 sequences, roughly 12% of them appearing once. The starting material was whole blood, obtained at baseline. These TCRs come from an adult who was a healthcare worker with PCR-confirmed SARS-CoV-2 infection or an uninfected control (not recorded which).

This clonotype has ten or more counts. V is TRBV29-1 and J is TRBJ2-1; TRBD1 is a possible D gene (6 bases). This CDR3 spans 13 amino acids. Germline CDR1 reads SQVTM; CDR2 reads ANQGSEA. Trimming took 6 bases from V and 3 from J, leaving 12 bases between them. The CDR3 spells CSVPGQFYNEQFF. As DNA, the CDR3 is TGCAGCGTCCCGGGACAATTCTACAATGAGCAGTTCTTC.

This clonotype was recorded a few times. The rearrangement links TRBV28 to TRBJ2-7; D possibly corresponds to TRBD2 (5 bases). CDR1 MDHEN and CDR2 SYDVKM come from the germline V gene. V was shortened by 7 bases and J by 6 bases, with 19 bases between the two germline ends. CDR3 length equals 14 residues. CDR3 loop: CASTLSGPPTEQYF. In DNA form, the CDR3 reads TGTGCCAGCACGTTAAGCGGCCCCCCTACCGAGCAGTACTTC.

This clonotype was found many times. The chain couples TRBV5-1 to TRBJ2-3; 7 bases match TRBD2. The CDR3 is 19 amino acids. Germline V gene lookup returns CDR1 SGHRS and CDR2 YFSETQ. Germline trimming cut 1 base from V and 2 bases from J; bases unmatched to any gene: 16. The CDR3 DNA is TGCGCCAGCAGCTTGACCGCGGGAGTTCCCCCAGGAATCACAGATACGCAGTATTTT. It specifies CASSLTAGVPPGITDTQYF.

The chain joins TRBV7-9 to TRBJ2-3, with 7 bases aligning to TRBD2. With V trimmed by 3 bases and J by 1 base, 4 bases remained unmatched. Germline values: CDR1 SEHNR, CDR2 FQNEAQ (reference sequence). CDR3 length: 15 amino acids. CDR3 in amino acids: CASSFVSGGTDTQYF. The CDR3 DNA is TGTGCCAGCAGCTTTGTAAGCGGGGGCACAGATACGCAGTATTTT.

This clonotype has only a few counts. This chain connects TRBV7-2 to TRBJ1-5; D is unclear. Between the trimmed V and J ends, which lost 3 bases and 4 bases, there was a span of 7 bases. The CDR3 has 13 residues. Per germline, CDR1 SGHTA and CDR2 FQGNSA. The CDR3 loop reads CASSFRRNQPQHF. The CDR3 bases are TGTGCCAGCAGCTTCAGGAGGAATCAGCCCCAGCATTTT.

This clonotype was counted ten times or more. V usage is TRBV7-6 and J usage is TRBJ2-2; D call uncertain. V lost 1 base, J lost 4 bases, and 4 bases lay in between. The length of the CDR3 is 13 residues. The germline gives CDR1 SGHVS, CDR2 FNYEAQ. The CDR3 loop reads CASSLGGTGELFF. As DNA, the CDR3 is TGTGCCAGCAGCTTAGGGGGCACCGGGGAGCTGTTTTTT.

In its sample, this clonotype was seen many times. Its ends do not fully match the called genes, so a read error is possible. The chain has TRBV7-7 and TRBJ2-1; TRBD2 might be the D (5 bases). The germline CDR1 and CDR2 sequences are SSHAT and FNYEAQ (reference sequence). The CDR3 has 13 amino acids. In nucleotides, the CDR3 is TGTGCTAGCAGCTTCGGGGTATACAATGAGCAGTTCTTC. Its protein product is CASSFGVYNEQFF.

This clonotype appeared a few times. CDR3 DNA sequence: TGTGCCATCAGTGAGGTGACTAACACTGAAGCTTTCTTT. Residues: CAISEVTNTEAFF. The chain couples TRBV10-3 to TRBJ1-1; no clear D. This CDR3 region has 13 residues. Germline CDR1 is ENHRY and CDR2 is SYGVKD. Trimming left V 2 bases short and J 2 bases short, with 6 bases between.

This clonotype appeared a few times. The J gene is TRBJ1-4, the V gene TRBV5-1; 7 bases fit TRBD1. V was clipped by 5 bases and J by 4 bases; unmatched bases: 11. The CDR3 has 16 amino acids. In germline, CDR1 is SGHRS, CDR2 YFSETQ. The CDR3 bases are TGCGCCAGCAGTCCCCAAGGGGCAGGGGGTAATGAAAAACTGTTTTTT. Its protein product is CASSPQGAGGNEKLFF. Full variable domain (rest looked up from reference TRBV5-1 and TRBJ1-4): KAGVTQTPRYLIKTRGQQVTLSCSPISGHRSVSWYQQTPGQGLQFLFEYFSETQRNKGNFPGRFSGRQFSNSRSEMNVSTLELGDSALYLCASSPQGAGGNEKLFFGSGTQLSVL.

This clonotype was seen a handful of times. The rearrangement links TRBV12-3 or TRBV12-4 to TRBJ2-7; no clear D gene. Trimming removed 3 bases from V and 6 bases from J, with 12 bases in between. This CDR3 spans 13 amino acids. CDR3 region: CASSFRTASEQYF. The CDR3, as DNA: TGTGCCAGCAGTTTTAGGACCGCATCCGAGCAGTACTTC.

The chain has TRBV7-9 and TRBJ2-5, with TRBD1 matching over 9 bases. CDR1 is SEHNR, CDR2 FQNEAQ, per germline (reference sequence). The CDR3 runs to 14 residues. The ends lost 5 bases at V and 5 bases at J; junction bases unmatched: 6. The CDR3 loop reads CASSAQGARETQYF. In nucleotides, the CDR3 is TGTGCCAGCAGCGCACAGGGGGCGCGGGAGACCCAGTACTTC.

This clonotype has only a few counts. This sequence joins TRBV5-1 and TRBJ2-7; D is unresolved. Between the trimmed V and J ends, which lost 1 base and 1 base, there was a span of 9 bases. This CDR3 is built from 14 residues. In germline, CDR1 is SGHRS, CDR2 YFSETQ. As DNA, the CDR3 is TGCGCCAGCAGCTTGAGGGCAGATTCCTACGAGCAGTACTTC. Protein product: CASSLRADSYEQYF.

The gene calls are TRBV14 and TRBJ2-7, with D tentatively TRBD2 (6 bases). CDR1 and CDR2 (germline): SGHDN, FVKESK. The CDR3 runs 17 residues. V was clipped by 2 bases and J by 1 base, with 18 bases between them. DNA of the CDR3: TGTGCCAGCAGCCAAACCTATACGGGCGGGGAGTCCTACGAGCAGTACTTC. Residues: CASSQTYTGGESYEQYF.

The chain couples TRBV27 to TRBJ1-5; D uncertain. CDR3 length: 13 residues. Trimming left V 3 bases short and J 4 bases short, with 7 bases between. Germline CDR1 reads MNHEY; CDR2 reads SMNVEV (reference sequence). In DNA form, the CDR3 reads TGTGCCAGCAGTTTGCAGGATAATCAGCCCCAGCATTTT. Amino acids: CASSLQDNQPQHF.

V usage is TRBV12-3 or TRBV12-4 and J usage is TRBJ1-1; no clear D. V was trimmed by 5 bases and J by 0 bases, leaving 19 bases between them. The CDR3 length is 17 residues. This chain's CDR3 is CASSTTARRFVNTEAFF. The CDR3 region has the DNA TGTGCCAGCAGTACCACGGCCCGGAGGTTTGTGAACACTGAAGCTTTCTTT.